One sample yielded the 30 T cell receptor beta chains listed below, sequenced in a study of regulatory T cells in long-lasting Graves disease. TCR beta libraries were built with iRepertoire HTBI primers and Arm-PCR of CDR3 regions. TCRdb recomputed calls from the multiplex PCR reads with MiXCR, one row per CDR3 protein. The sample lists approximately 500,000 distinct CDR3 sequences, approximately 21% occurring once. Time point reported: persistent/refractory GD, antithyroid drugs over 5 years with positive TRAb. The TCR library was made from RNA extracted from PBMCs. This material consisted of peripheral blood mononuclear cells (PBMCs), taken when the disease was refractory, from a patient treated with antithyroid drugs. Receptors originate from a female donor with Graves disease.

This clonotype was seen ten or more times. The CDR3 region is CASSLVSGRAFF. CDR3 DNA sequence: TGTGCCAGCAGCTTAGTCTCAGGTCGAGCTTTCTTT. V is TRBV11-2 and J is TRBJ1-1; D is undetermined. CDR3 length equals 12 residues. V was cut by 1 base and J by 10 bases, with 10 bases left in between. Per germline, CDR1 SGHAT and CDR2 FQNNGV.

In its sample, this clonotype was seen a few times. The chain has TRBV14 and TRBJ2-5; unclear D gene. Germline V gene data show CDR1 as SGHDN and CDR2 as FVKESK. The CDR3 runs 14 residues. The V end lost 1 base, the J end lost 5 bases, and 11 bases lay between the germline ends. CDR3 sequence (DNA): TGTGCCAGCAGCCAAGTGACTCGACGGGAGACCCAGTACTTC. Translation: CASSQVTRRETQYF.

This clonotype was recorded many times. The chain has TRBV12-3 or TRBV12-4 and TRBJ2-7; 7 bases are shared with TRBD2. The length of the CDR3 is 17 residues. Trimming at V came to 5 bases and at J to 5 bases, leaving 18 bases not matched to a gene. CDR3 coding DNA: TGTGCCAGCAGTCCGTGGAAGCGGGACGGCGTCCGGGACGAGCAGTACTTC. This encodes CASSPWKRDGVRDEQYF.

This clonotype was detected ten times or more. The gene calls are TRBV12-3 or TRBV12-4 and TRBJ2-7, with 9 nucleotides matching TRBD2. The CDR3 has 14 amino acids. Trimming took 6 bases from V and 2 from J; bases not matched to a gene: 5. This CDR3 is CASRSTSGTYEQYF. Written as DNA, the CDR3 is TGTGCCAGCAGATCGACTAGCGGAACCTACGAGCAGTACTTC.

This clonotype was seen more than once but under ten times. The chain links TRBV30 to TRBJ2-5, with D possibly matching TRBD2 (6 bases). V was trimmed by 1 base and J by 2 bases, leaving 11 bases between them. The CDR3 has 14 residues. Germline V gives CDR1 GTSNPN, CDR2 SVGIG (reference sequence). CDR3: CAWSGVAEQETQYF. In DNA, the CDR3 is TGTGCCTGGAGTGGGGTAGCGGAGCAAGAGACCCAGTACTTC.

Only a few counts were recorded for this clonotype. As DNA, the CDR3 is TGTGCCAGCAGCGGAACAGGGCACCAAGAGACCCAGTACTTC. Translated: CASSGTGHQETQYF. The chain uses TRBV9 and TRBJ2-5, with D maybe TRBD1 (6 bases). The germline gives CDR1 SGDLS, CDR2 YYNGEE. V was cut by 3 bases and J by 0 bases, with 9 bases left in between. This CDR3 comprises 14 residues. Drawing the rest from reference TRBV9 and TRBJ2-5, the complete variable domain is DSGVTQTPKHLITATGQRVTLRCSPRSGDLSVYWYQQSLDQGLQFLIQYYNGEERAKGNILERFSAQQFPDLHSELNLSSLELGDSALYFCASSGTGHQETQYFGPGTRLLVL.

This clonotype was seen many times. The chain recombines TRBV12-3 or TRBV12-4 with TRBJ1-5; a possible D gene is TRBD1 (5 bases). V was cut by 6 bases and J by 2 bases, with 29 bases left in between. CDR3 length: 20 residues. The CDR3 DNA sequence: TGTGCCAGCAGCTTATCCCAGGGCAGGGTAGAGGATTGGGGCAATCAGCCCCAGCATTTT. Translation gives CASSLSQGRVEDWGNQPQHF.

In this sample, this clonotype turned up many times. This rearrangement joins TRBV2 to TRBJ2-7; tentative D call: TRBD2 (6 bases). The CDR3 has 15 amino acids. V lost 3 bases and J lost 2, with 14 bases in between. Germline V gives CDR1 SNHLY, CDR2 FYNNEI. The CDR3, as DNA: TGTGCCAGCAGTGACGGGGCGGGAACAACCTACGAGCAGTACTTC. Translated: CASSDGAGTTYEQYF.

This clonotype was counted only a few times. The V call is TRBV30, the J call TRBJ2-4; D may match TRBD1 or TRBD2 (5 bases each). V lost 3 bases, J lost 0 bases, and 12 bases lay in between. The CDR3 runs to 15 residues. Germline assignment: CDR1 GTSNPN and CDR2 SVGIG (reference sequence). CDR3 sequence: CAWRGEGRAKNIQYF. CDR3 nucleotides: TGTGCCTGGAGGGGAGAGGGGAGAGCCAAAAACATTCAGTACTTC.

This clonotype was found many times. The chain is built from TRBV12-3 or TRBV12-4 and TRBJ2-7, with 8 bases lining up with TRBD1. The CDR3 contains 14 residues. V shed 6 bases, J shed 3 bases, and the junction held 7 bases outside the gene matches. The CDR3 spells CASRGTGHSYEQYF. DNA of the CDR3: TGTGCCAGCAGGGGGACAGGACACAGCTACGAGCAGTACTTC.

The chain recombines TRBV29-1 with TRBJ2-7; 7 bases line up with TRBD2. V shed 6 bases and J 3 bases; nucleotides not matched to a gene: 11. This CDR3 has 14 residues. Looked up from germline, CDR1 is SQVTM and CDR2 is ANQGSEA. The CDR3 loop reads CSVKGGGLYYEQYF. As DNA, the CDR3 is TGCAGCGTCAAGGGCGGGGGTTTATACTACGAGCAGTACTTC.

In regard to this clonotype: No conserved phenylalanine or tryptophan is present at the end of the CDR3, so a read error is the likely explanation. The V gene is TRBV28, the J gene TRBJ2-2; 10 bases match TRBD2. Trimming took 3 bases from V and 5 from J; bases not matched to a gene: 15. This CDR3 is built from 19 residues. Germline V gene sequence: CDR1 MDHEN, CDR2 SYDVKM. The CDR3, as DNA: TGTGCCAGCAGTTTCTGGGCTAGCGGGAGTAGAAAGAGTACCGGGGAGCTGTTTCTT. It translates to CASSFWASGSRKSTGELFL.

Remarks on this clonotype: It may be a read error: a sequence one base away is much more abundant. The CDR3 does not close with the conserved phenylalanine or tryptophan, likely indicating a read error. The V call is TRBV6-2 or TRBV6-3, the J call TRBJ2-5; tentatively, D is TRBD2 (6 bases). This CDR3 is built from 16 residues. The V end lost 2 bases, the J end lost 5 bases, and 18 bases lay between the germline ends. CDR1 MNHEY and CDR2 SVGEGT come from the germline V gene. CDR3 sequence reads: CASSYDPYGGVETQYS. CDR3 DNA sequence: TGTGCCAGCAGTTACGATCCCTATGGAGGGGTGGAGACCCAGTACTCC.

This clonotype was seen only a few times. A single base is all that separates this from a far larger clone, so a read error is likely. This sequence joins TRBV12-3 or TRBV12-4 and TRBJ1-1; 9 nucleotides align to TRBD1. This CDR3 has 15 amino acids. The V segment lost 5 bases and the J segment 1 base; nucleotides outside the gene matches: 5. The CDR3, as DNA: TGTGCCAGCAGTGAGGGACAGGGTTCGAACACTGAAGCTTTCTTT. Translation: CASSEGQGSNTEAFF.

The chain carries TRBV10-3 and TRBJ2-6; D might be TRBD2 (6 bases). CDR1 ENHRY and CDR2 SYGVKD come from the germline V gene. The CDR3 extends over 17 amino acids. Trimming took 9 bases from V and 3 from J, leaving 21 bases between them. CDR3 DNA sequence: TGTGCCATTTCCCCGGGAGCTAACTTTGTTGGGGCCAACGTCCTGACTTTC. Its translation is CAISPGANFVGANVLTF.

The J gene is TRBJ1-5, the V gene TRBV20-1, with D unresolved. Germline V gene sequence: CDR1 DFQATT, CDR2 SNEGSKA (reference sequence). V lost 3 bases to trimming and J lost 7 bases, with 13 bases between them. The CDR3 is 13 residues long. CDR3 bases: TGCAGTGCTAGGTGGGGAGGAGGACAGCCCCAGCATTTT. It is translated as CSARWGGGQPQHF.

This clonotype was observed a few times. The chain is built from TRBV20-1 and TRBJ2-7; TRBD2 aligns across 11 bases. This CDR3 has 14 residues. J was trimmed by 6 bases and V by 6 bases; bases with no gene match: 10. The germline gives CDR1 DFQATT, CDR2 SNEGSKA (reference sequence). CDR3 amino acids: CSAPGTSGLGEQYF. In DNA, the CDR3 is TGCAGTGCCCCAGGGACTAGCGGCCTCGGCGAGCAGTACTTC.

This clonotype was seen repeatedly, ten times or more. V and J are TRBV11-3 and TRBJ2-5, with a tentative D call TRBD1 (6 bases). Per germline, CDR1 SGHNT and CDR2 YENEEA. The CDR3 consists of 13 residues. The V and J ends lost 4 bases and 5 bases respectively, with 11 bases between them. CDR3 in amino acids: CASSSLGAETQYF. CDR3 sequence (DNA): TGTGCCAGCAGCTCTTTGGGGGCGGAGACCCAGTACTTC. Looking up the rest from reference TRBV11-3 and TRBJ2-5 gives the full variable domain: EAGVVQSPRYKIIEKKQPVAFWCNPISGHNTLYWYLQNLGQGPELLIRYENEEAVDDSQLPKDRFSAERLKGVDSTLKIQPAELGDSAVYLCASSSLGAETQYFGPGTRLLVL.

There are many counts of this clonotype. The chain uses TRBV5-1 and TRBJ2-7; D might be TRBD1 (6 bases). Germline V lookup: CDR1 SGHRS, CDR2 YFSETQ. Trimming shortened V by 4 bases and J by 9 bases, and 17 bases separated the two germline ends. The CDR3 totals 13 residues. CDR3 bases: TGCGCCAGCAGCGACGGACAGCTTACGGGGCAGTACTTC. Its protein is CASSDGQLTGQYF.

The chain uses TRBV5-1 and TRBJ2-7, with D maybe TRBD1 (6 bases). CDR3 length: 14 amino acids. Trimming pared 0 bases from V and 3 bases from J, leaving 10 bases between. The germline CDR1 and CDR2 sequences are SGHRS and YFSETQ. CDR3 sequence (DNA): TGCGCCAGCAGCTTGGGAGGGGGAGACTACGAGCAGTACTTC. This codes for CASSLGGGDYEQYF.

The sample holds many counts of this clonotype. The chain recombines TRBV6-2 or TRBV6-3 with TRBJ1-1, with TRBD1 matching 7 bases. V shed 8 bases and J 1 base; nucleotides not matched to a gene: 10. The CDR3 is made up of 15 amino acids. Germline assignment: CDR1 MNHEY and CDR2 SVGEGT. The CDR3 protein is CASDDAGTANTEAFF. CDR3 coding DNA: TGTGCCAGCGATGACGCCGGGACAGCGAACACTGAAGCTTTCTTT.

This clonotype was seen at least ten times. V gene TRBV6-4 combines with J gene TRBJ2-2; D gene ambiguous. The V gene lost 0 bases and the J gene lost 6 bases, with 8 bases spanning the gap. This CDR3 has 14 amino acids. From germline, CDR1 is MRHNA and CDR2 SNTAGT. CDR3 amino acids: CASSDSKRAGELFF. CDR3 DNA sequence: TGTGCCAGCAGTGACTCGAAGCGAGCCGGGGAGCTGTTTTTT.

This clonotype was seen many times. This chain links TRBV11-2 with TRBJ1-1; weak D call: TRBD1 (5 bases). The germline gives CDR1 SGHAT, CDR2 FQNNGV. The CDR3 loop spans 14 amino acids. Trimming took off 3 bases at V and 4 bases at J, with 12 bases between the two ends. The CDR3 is CASSFGALSTEAFF. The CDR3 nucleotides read TGTGCCAGCAGCTTCGGGGCATTGAGCACTGAAGCTTTCTTT.

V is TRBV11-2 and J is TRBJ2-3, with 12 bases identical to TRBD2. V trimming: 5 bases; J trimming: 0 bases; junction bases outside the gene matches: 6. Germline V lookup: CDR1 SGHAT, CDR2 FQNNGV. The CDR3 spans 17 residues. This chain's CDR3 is CASSLRTSGVSTDTQYF. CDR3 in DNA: TGTGCCAGCAGCCTTCGGACTAGCGGGGTGAGCACAGATACGCAGTATTTT.

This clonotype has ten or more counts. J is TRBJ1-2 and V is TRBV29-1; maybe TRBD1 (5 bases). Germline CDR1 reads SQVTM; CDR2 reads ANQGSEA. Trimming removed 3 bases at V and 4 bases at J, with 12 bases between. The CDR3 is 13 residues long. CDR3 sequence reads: CSVDFGGGYGYTF. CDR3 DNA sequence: TGCAGCGTTGATTTTGGGGGTGGCTATGGCTACACCTTC.

The CDR3 sequence is CASSFGTGYEKLFF. The CDR3 nucleotides read TGTGCCAGCAGCTTCGGGACAGGGTATGAAAAACTGTTTTTT. This chain connects TRBV11-3 to TRBJ1-4; 9 nucleotides match TRBD1. The CDR3 contains 14 residues. Unmatched junction bases numbered 2, after V lost 3 bases and J lost 6 bases. In germline, CDR1 is SGHNT, CDR2 YENEEA.

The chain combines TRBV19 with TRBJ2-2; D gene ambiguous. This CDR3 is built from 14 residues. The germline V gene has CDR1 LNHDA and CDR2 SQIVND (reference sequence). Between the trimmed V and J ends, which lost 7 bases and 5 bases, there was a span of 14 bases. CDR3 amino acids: CASKSRSGTGELFF. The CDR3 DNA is TGTGCCAGTAAGAGTCGGAGTGGAACCGGGGAGCTGTTTTTT.

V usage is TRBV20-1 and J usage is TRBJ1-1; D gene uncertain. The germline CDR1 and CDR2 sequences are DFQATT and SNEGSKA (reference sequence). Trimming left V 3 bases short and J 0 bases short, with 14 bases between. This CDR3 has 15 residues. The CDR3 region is CSASKGGIVNTEAFF. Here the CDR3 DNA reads TGCAGTGCTAGTAAGGGAGGTATAGTGAACACTGAAGCTTTCTTT.

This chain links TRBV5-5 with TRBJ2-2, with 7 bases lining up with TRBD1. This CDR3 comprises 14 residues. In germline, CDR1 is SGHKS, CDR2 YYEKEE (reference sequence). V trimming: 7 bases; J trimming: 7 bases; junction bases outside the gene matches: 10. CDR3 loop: CASHFQGGDGELFF. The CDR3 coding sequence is TGTGCCAGCCACTTCCAAGGGGGCGACGGGGAGCTGTTTTTT.

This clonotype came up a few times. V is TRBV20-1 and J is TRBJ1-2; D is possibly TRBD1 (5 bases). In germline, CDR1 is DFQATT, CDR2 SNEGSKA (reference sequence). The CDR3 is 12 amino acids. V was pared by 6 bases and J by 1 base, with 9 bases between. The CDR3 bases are TGCAGTGCCCGGGACCATAACTATGGCTACACCTTC. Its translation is CSARDHNYGYTF.